A selection of T cell receptor beta chains follows, all from one sample in a study of blood T cell repertoires in COVID-19. Method: immunoSEQ multiplex PCR; TCRdb's copy keeps in-frame clones and lacks some. Among about 260,000 clones listed, nearly 90% were seen once. The material sequenced was peripheral blood. Receptor source: a human donor in a cohort sampled during active COVID-19. CDR3s include the opening cysteine and the closing phenylalanine or tryptophan. Fields, in order: V gene, D gene, clone size, J gene, CDR3 protein, CDR3 DNA. A D gene is named only where the DNA matches it firmly. Clone size is shown for a subset of rows, as once, few, many or a class of expanded clone.

v_gene: TRBV10-3; d_gene: TRBD2; abundance: .; j_gene: TRBJ2-1; CDR3aa: CAIRGAGGEMNEQFF; CDR3nt: TGTGCCATCAGGGGAGCGGGGGGGGAGATGAATGAGCAGTTCTTC
v_gene: TRBV12-5; d_gene: .; abundance: once; j_gene: TRBJ1-4; CDR3aa: CASGLAPGEKLFF; CDR3nt: TGTGCTAGTGGTCTGGCCCCAGGGGAAAAACTGTTTTTT
v_gene: TRBV27; d_gene: .; abundance: .; j_gene: TRBJ2-3; CDR3aa: CASSLFGTGKSSGGTSTDTQYF; CDR3nt: TGTGCCAGCAGTCTCTTTGGGACAGGGAAGAGTAGCGGGGGAACTAGCACAGATACGCAGTATTTT
v_gene: TRBV7-2; d_gene: .; abundance: .; j_gene: TRBJ2-3; CDR3aa: CASSLDRTDTQYF; CDR3nt: TGTGCCAGCAGCTTAGACAGAACAGATACGCAGTATTTT
v_gene: TRBV5-8; d_gene: TRBD1; abundance: .; j_gene: TRBJ1-5; CDR3aa: CASSPSGRGHQPQHF; CDR3nt: TGTGCCAGCAGCCCGAGTGGCAGGGGGCATCAGCCCCAGCATTTT
v_gene: TRBV3-1/TRBV3-2; d_gene: TRBD1; abundance: .; j_gene: TRBJ2-7; CDR3aa: CASSQLGTGTGPYEQYF; CDR3nt: TGTGCCAGCAGCCAACTAGGAACCGGGACAGGCCCCTACGAGCAGTACTTC
v_gene: TRBV7-2; d_gene: .; abundance: few; j_gene: TRBJ1-3; CDR3aa: CASSPNLSGNTIYF; CDR3nt: TGTGCCAGCAGCCCTAACCTCTCTGGAAACACCATATATTTT
v_gene: TRBV1; d_gene: .; abundance: .; j_gene: TRBJ1-4; CDR3aa: CTSTPRGLEKLFF; CDR3nt: TGCACCAGCACCCCAAGGGGTTTAGAAAAACTGTTTTTT
v_gene: TRBV19; d_gene: .; abundance: .; j_gene: TRBJ2-1; CDR3aa: CASSIRREGDNEQFF; CDR3nt: TGTGCCAGTAGTATCAGGCGGGAAGGGGACAATGAGCAGTTCTTC
v_gene: TRBV11-2; d_gene: TRBD1; abundance: .; j_gene: TRBJ1-1; CDR3aa: CASRNIRDRVPEAFF; CDR3nt: TGTGCCAGCAGGAATATCCGGGACAGGGTCCCTGAAGCTTTCTTT
v_gene: TRBV5-8; d_gene: .; abundance: once; j_gene: TRBJ1-3; CDR3aa: CASSLGHFNSGNTIYF; CDR3nt: TGTGCCAGCAGCTTGGGACATTTCAACTCTGGAAACACCATATATTTT
v_gene: TRBV4-3; d_gene: TRBD2; abundance: .; j_gene: TRBJ2-1; CDR3aa: CASSQDGLAGGRNEQFF; CDR3nt: TGCGCCAGCAGCCAAGATGGCCTAGCGGGAGGGAGAAATGAGCAGTTCTTC
v_gene: TRBV27; d_gene: TRBD2; abundance: .; j_gene: TRBJ2-3; CDR3aa: CARRGRRTDTQYF; CDR3nt: TGTGCCCGTCGCGGGAGGAGGACAGATACGCAGTATTTT
v_gene: TRBV11-3; d_gene: .; abundance: .; j_gene: TRBJ1-1; CDR3aa: CASSSGPVETEAFF; CDR3nt: TGTGCCAGCAGCTCGGGTCCTGTCGAGACTGAAGCTTTCTTT
v_gene: TRBV19; d_gene: .; abundance: .; j_gene: TRBJ2-2; CDR3aa: CASSMSRATGELFF; CDR3nt: TGTGCCAGTAGTATGTCCAGGGCCACCGGGGAGCTGTTTTTT
v_gene: TRBV28; d_gene: .; abundance: .; j_gene: TRBJ1-4; CDR3aa: CASSFGGGPNEKLFF; CDR3nt: TGTGCCAGCAGTTTTGGGGGCGGACCTAATGAAAAACTGTTTTTT
v_gene: TRBV5-1; d_gene: .; abundance: .; j_gene: TRBJ2-7; CDR3aa: CASSLKFSGAYEQYF; CDR3nt: TGCGCCAGCAGCTTAAAGTTCTCGGGGGCCTACGAGCAGTACTTC
v_gene: TRBV19; d_gene: TRBD1; abundance: .; j_gene: TRBJ1-3; CDR3aa: CASSIDYGTGISGNTIYF; CDR3nt: TGTGCCAGTAGTATAGATTACGGGACAGGGATCTCTGGAAACACCATATATTTT
v_gene: TRBV7-2; d_gene: TRBD2; abundance: .; j_gene: TRBJ2-5; CDR3aa: CASSLMAGGQETQYF; CDR3nt: TGTGCCAGCAGCTTAATGGCGGGGGGTCAAGAGACCCAGTACTTC
v_gene: TRBV14; d_gene: .; abundance: few; j_gene: TRBJ1-2; CDR3aa: CASSRFPGGGYTF; CDR3nt: TGTGCCAGCAGCCGATTTCCGGGGGGTGGCTACACCTTC
v_gene: TRBV11-2; d_gene: .; abundance: .; j_gene: TRBJ1-2; CDR3aa: CASSSIHGPYGYTF; CDR3nt: TGTGCCAGCAGCTCCATCCACGGTCCCTATGGCTACACCTTC
v_gene: TRBV7-9; d_gene: .; abundance: .; j_gene: TRBJ2-7; CDR3aa: CASSLNNEQYF; CDR3nt: TGTGCCAGCAGCTTAAATAACGAGCAGTACTTC
v_gene: TRBV9; d_gene: .; abundance: .; j_gene: TRBJ2-6; CDR3aa: CASSVFGQVTGANVLTF; CDR3nt: TGTGCCAGCAGCGTATTCGGCCAGGTTACTGGGGCCAACGTCCTGACTTTC
v_gene: TRBV6-5; d_gene: .; abundance: .; j_gene: TRBJ1-1; CDR3aa: CASSLTGGSEAFF; CDR3nt: TGTGCCAGCAGTCTGACAGGTGGGTCTGAAGCTTTCTTT
v_gene: TRBV5-1; d_gene: .; abundance: .; j_gene: TRBJ1-4; CDR3aa: CASMRWPNEKLFF; CDR3nt: TGCGCCAGCATGAGGTGGCCTAATGAAAAACTGTTTTTT
v_gene: TRBV28; d_gene: TRBD1; abundance: .; j_gene: TRBJ1-5; CDR3aa: CASSFLTGEGQPQHF; CDR3nt: TGTGCCAGCAGTTTCTTGACAGGGGAGGGGCAGCCCCAGCATTTT
v_gene: TRBV7-6; d_gene: .; abundance: .; j_gene: TRBJ2-7; CDR3aa: CASSLENFPPREQYF; CDR3nt: TGTGCCAGCAGCTTAGAAAACTTTCCCCCGAGAGAGCAGTACTTC
v_gene: TRBV15; d_gene: .; abundance: .; j_gene: TRBJ1-1; CDR3aa: CATSSIGGTEAFF; CDR3nt: TGTGCCACCAGCAGCATAGGGGGCACTGAAGCTTTCTTT
v_gene: TRBV5-1; d_gene: .; abundance: .; j_gene: TRBJ2-2; CDR3aa: CASSLDRDTGELFF; CDR3nt: TGCGCCAGCAGCTTGGACAGAGACACCGGGGAGCTGTTTTTT